The 15 T cell receptor beta chains presented below share a single source sample, sequenced in a study of shared clonotypes between healthy human individuals. The assay was immunoSEQ multiplex PCR, and TCRdb's table has in-frame clones only and misses some. The data contain millions of clones, around nine tenths of them singletons. The sequenced sample was naive CD4+ T cells sorted from blood. Subset indicated: CD45RA+ positively selected. The origin of the receptors is a man aged 18 to 30 in good health.

The table lists this clone with a count of one. The gene calls are TRBV5-6 and TRBJ1-6; no reliable D call. The CDR3 extends over 15 amino acids. V was cut by 4 bases and J by 2 bases, with 10 bases left in between. Germline CDR1 and CDR2: SGHDT and YYEEEE. The CDR3 loop is CASSLWQAYNSPLHF. The CDR3 DNA is TGTGCCAGCAGCCTTTGGCAGGCCTATAATTCACCCCTCCACTTT.

Notes on this clone: Other DNA sequences within the sample encode an identical CDR3. J is TRBJ2-5 and V is TRBV5-1; 9 nucleotides match TRBD2. The CDR3 spans 16 residues. Per the germline V gene, CDR1 is SGHRS and CDR2 is YFSETQ. The junction had 9 bases not matched to a gene; V was cut back by 1 base and J by 5 bases. CDR3 sequence reads: CASSLRAGGPSETQYF. The CDR3 bases are TGCGCCAGCAGCTTGAGAGCGGGAGGCCCATCTGAGACCCAGTACTTC.

The CDR3 loop is CASSYSTDSYNEQFF. In DNA form, the CDR3 reads TGTGCCAGCAGTTACTCTACAGACTCCTACAATGAGCAGTTCTTC. The rearrangement uses TRBV6-5 and TRBJ2-1; D is unclear. The V gene's germline CDR1 is MNHEY and CDR2 SVGAGI. This CDR3 region has 15 residues. Trimming took off 0 bases at V and 0 bases at J, with 6 bases between the two ends.

Notes on this clone: The same CDR3 also results from other DNA sequences found in this sample. This chain uses TRBV7-2 with TRBJ1-1; tentative D call: TRBD1 (5 bases). V lost 5 bases, J lost 2 bases, and 9 bases lay in between. The germline CDR1 and CDR2 sequences are SGHTA and FQGNSA. The CDR3 loop spans 13 amino acids. The CDR3 loop is CASSPRGNTEAFF. CDR3 DNA sequence: TGTGCCAGCAGCCCGAGGGGTAACACTGAAGCTTTCTTT. The variable domain in full, with the rest retrieved from reference TRBV7-2 and TRBJ1-1, is GAGVSQSPSNKVTEKGKDVELRCDPISGHTALYWYRQSLGQGLEFLIYFQGNSAPDKSGLPSDRFSAERTGGSVSTLTIQRTQQEDSAVYLCASSPRGNTEAFFGQGTRLTVV.

The rearrangement uses TRBV27 and TRBJ1-6, with D uncertain. The CDR3 is 16 residues long. V lost 4 bases, J lost 10 bases, and 20 bases lay in between. Germline V gene data show CDR1 as MNHEY and CDR2 as SMNVEV (reference sequence). CDR3 protein: CASSSPGRVTWSPLHF. CDR3 sequence (DNA): TGTGCCAGCAGTTCCCCCGGAAGGGTGACGTGGTCACCCCTCCACTTT.

The chain is built from TRBV6-5 and TRBJ2-3; 8 nucleotides line up with TRBD2. J gave up 8 bases and V 4 bases, and 5 bases lay outside the gene matches. This CDR3 is 13 amino acids long. Germline V gives CDR1 MNHEY, CDR2 SVGAGI. The CDR3 sequence: CASSLRGAGTQYF. DNA for the CDR3: TGTGCCAGCAGTTTGCGGGGGGCTGGTACGCAGTATTTT.

The chain employs TRBV27 and TRBJ2-1; D call uncertain. Deletions cut 2 bases from V and 13 bases from J, with 12 bases between. The germline V gene has CDR1 MNHEY and CDR2 SMNVEV (reference sequence). The CDR3 covers 12 residues. The chain's CDR3 is CASSLVGRFQFF. The CDR3 bases are TGTGCCAGCAGTTTAGTCGGACGCTTCCAGTTCTTC.

This chain links TRBV10-3 with TRBJ2-7, with 9 bases matching TRBD1. The CDR3 totals 19 residues. After removal of 0 bases from V and 3 bases from J, the junction contained 15 bases not matched to a gene. Germline V lookup: CDR1 ENHRY, CDR2 SYGVKD. The CDR3 nucleotides are TGTGCCATCAGTGAGTCGAGGGTCCTTGGGACAGGGAGACGCTACGAGCAGTACTTC. Amino acids: CAISESRVLGTGRRYEQYF.

This chain links TRBV9 with TRBJ2-6, with a tentative D call TRBD1 (5 bases). Germline CDR1 and CDR2: SGDLS and YYNGEE. Trimming cost V 4 bases and J 3 bases, with 20 bases left between them. This CDR3 is 18 amino acids long. Here the CDR3 reads CASSLLRDAGLGANVLTF. Here the CDR3 DNA reads TGTGCCAGCAGCCTCTTACGAGACGCAGGGCTTGGGGCCAACGTCCTGACTTTC.

The rearrangement links TRBV19 to TRBJ2-7; a possible D gene is TRBD1 (6 bases). The germline V gene encodes CDR1 LNHDA and CDR2 SQIVND (reference sequence). Trimming stripped 7 bases from V and 7 bases from J, with 20 bases between. The CDR3 runs 14 residues. This chain's CDR3 is CASTGAGARGEQYF. The CDR3 nucleotides read TGTGCCAGTACCGGGGCAGGCGCCAGGGGAGAGCAGTACTTC.

V usage is TRBV7-8 and J usage is TRBJ1-2, with D possibly TRBD1 on 6 matching bases. The V and J ends lost 5 bases and 1 base respectively, with 17 bases between them. The germline CDR1 and CDR2 sequences are SGHVS and FQNEAQ. This CDR3 has 16 amino acids. This chain's CDR3 is CASSPAALDSNYGYTF. The CDR3 DNA reads as TGTGCCAGCAGCCCCGCCGCCCTGGACAGTAACTATGGCTACACCTTC.

The rearrangement uses TRBV7-9 and TRBJ2-7, with 9 bases that match TRBD1. This CDR3 region has 13 residues. With V trimmed by 5 bases and J by 6 bases, 5 bases remained unmatched. Germline-derived CDR1 and CDR2 are SEHNR and FQNEAQ (reference sequence). This CDR3 reads CASSPPTGGEQYF. The CDR3 nucleotides are TGTGCCAGCAGCCCCCCGACAGGGGGCGAGCAGTACTTC. The whole variable domain, filled in from reference TRBV7-9 and TRBJ2-7, reads DTGVSQNPRHKITKRGQNVTFRCDPISEHNRLYWYRQTLGQGPEFLTYFQNEAQLEKSRLLSDRFSAERPKGSFSTLEIQRTEQGDSAMYLCASSPPTGGEQYFGPGTRLTVT.

This chain links TRBV4-1 with TRBJ2-1; 15 nucleotides match TRBD2. CDR1 and CDR2 (germline): MGHRA, YSYEKL. CDR3 length equals 15 residues. The junction had 3 bases not matched to a gene; V was cut back by 4 bases and J by 8 bases. CDR3 bases: TGCGCCAGCAGCCGTGGACTAGCGGGGGGGGATGAGCAGTTCTTC. The encoded protein is CASSRGLAGGDEQFF.

The chain couples TRBV6-5 to TRBJ1-1; a possible D gene is TRBD1 (5 bases). The germline gives CDR1 MNHEY, CDR2 SVGAGI. The CDR3 is made up of 14 amino acids. V gave up 2 bases and J gave up 9 bases, with 16 bases separating them. The DNA for the CDR3 is TGTGCCAGCAGTTACGAGGGGATACAGGTGAAAGCTTTCTTT. Protein: CASSYEGIQVKAFF.

V and J are TRBV6-5 and TRBJ1-1; D is unresolved. CDR1 is MNHEY and CDR2 is SVGAGI in the germline V gene. V lost 6 bases and J lost 1, with 9 bases in between. The CDR3 runs to 13 residues. For the CDR3, the DNA is TGTGCCAGCAGACGACAACAGAACACTGAAGCTTTCTTT. It yields the protein CASRRQQNTEAFF.